Listed below are T cell receptor beta chains from one sample, sequenced in a study of control samples from healthy donors and cancer patients. The table came from immunoSEQ multiplex PCR; TCRdb's copy has only in-frame clones and leaves some out. This table holds approximately 94,000 clones, approximately 91% found once. The specimen sequenced was blood. These receptors were obtained from a young woman in good health. Both conserved end residues are part of each CDR3. The order of the fields is J gene, V gene, D gene, clone size, CDR3 protein, CDR3 DNA. D genes are given only for firm matches. Clone size is not always given. Where it is, it says once, few, many or a class for expanded clones.

TRBJ1-5 | TRBV30 | . | . | CAWSESSNQPQHF | TGTGCCTGGAGTGAGTCGAGCAATCAGCCCCAGCATTTT
TRBJ1-5 | TRBV2 | TRBD1 | . | CASSLDRDQPQHF | TGTGCCAGCAGCCTCGACAGGGATCAGCCCCAGCATTTT
TRBJ1-2 | TRBV2 | TRBD1 | . | CASSDQTGGSGYTF | TGTGCCAGCAGCGATCAGACAGGGGGATCTGGCTACACCTTC
TRBJ1-5 | TRBV28 | TRBD1 | once | CASSPFGTGDNQPQHF | TGTGCCAGCAGCCCTTTCGGGACAGGCGACAATCAGCCCCAGCATTTT
TRBJ2-5 | TRBV5-1 | TRBD1 | . | CASSSTPGQVETQYF | TGCGCCAGCAGCTCGACCCCGGGACAGGTAGAGACCCAGTACTTC
TRBJ1-2 | TRBV5-5 | . | . | CASSLAGRGFNYGYTF | TGTGCCAGCAGCTTGGCGGGCAGGGGCTTTAACTATGGCTACACCTTC
TRBJ2-1 | TRBV6-5 | . | . | CASSHDRNEQFF | TGTGCCAGCAGTCACGACAGAAACGAGCAGTTCTTC
TRBJ2-1 | TRBV6-5 | TRBD2 | once | CASRTSGSSYNEQFF | TGTGCCAGCAGGACTAGCGGTAGCTCCTACAATGAGCAGTTCTTC
TRBJ2-5 | TRBV2 | . | few | CASNLGGGETQYF | TGTGCCAGCAATCTAGGGGGGGGAGAGACCCAGTACTTC
TRBJ2-7 | TRBV6-4 | . | . | CASSRGRSYEQYF | TGTGCCAGTTCGCGGGGGCGGTCCTACGAGCAGTACTTC
TRBJ2-1 | TRBV5-1 | TRBD2 | . | CASSLVLAGGPREQFF | TGCGCCAGCAGCTTGGTGTTAGCGGGAGGGCCAAGGGAGCAGTTCTTC
TRBJ2-5 | TRBV7-2 | . | . | CASSLARETQYF | TGTGCCAGCAGCTTAGCTAGAGAGACCCAGTACTTC
TRBJ2-1 | TRBV10-3 | . | . | CAISESFTVNNEQFF | TGTGCCATCAGTGAGTCGTTCACCGTCAACAATGAGCAGTTCTTC
TRBJ1-5 | TRBV30 | . | once | CAWSVRTANQPQHF | TGTGCCTGGAGTGTAAGGACAGCTAATCAGCCCCAGCATTTT
TRBJ1-2 | TRBV4-1 | TRBD1 | . | CASSQSGTAYGYTF | TGCGCCAGCAGCCAATCCGGGACAGCCTATGGCTACACCTTC
TRBJ2-1 | TRBV5-1 | . | . | CASSLGSYNEQFF | TGCGCCAGCAGCTTAGGCTCCTACAATGAGCAGTTCTTC
TRBJ2-3 | TRBV3-1/TRBV3-2 | . | . | CASSQGRLRTDTQYF | TGTGCCAGCAGCCAAGGACGACTACGCACAGATACGCAGTATTTT
TRBJ1-5 | TRBV7-9 | . | . | CASRGMGSNQPQHF | TGTGCCAGCAGGGGCATGGGTAGCAATCAGCCCCAGCATTTT
TRBJ2-3 | TRBV19 | . | once | CASSPLGPRTDTQYF | TGTGCCAGTAGTCCTCTAGGCCCCCGCACAGATACGCAGTATTTT
TRBJ2-7 | TRBV6-5 | . | . | CAVALGDMRNEQYF | TGTGCCGTCGCGCTCGGGGACATGAGAAACGAGCAGTACTTC
TRBJ1-5 | TRBV28 | . | . | CASSPAGAKAQPQHF | TGTGCCAGCAGTCCGGCGGGGGCGAAGGCTCAGCCCCAGCATTTT
TRBJ1-1 | TRBV18 | TRBD1 | . | CASSPRQGQNTEAFF | TGTGCCAGCTCACCCCGACAGGGCCAGAACACTGAAGCTTTCTTT
TRBJ2-5 | TRBV11-2 | TRBD2 | once | CASSRVAGGPRETQYF | TGTGCCAGCAGCCGGGTTGCGGGGGGGCCTCGAGAGACCCAGTACTTC
TRBJ2-1 | TRBV6-5 | TRBD2 | . | CASYPGGSYNEQFF | TGTGCCAGCTACCCGGGGGGGTCCTACAATGAGCAGTTCTTC
TRBJ1-5 | TRBV2 | TRBD1 | . | CASRGQGGSNQPQHF | TGTGCCAGCAGGGGACAGGGTGGGAGCAATCAGCCCCAGCATTTT
TRBJ2-2 | TRBV7-7 | . | . | CASSPGRLVNTGELFF | TGTGCCAGCAGCCCTGGACGGCTTGTGAACACCGGGGAGCTGTTTTTT
TRBJ1-2 | TRBV19 | TRBD1 | . | CASSIGQVNYGYTF | TGTGCCAGTAGTATTGGACAGGTTAACTATGGCTACACCTTC
TRBJ2-2 | TRBV9 | TRBD2 | . | CASSPLSGGSTGELFF | TGTGCCAGCAGCCCTCTTAGCGGGGGGTCCACCGGGGAGCTGTTTTTT
TRBJ1-1 | TRBV5-1 | TRBD1 | . | CASSVDRLSAFF | TGCGCCAGCAGCGTGGACAGGCTTTCAGCTTTCTTT
TRBJ2-2 | TRBV5-1 | TRBD1 | . | CASSLWDSTGELFF | TGCGCCAGCAGCTTGTGGGACAGCACCGGGGAGCTGTTTTTT
TRBJ1-2 | TRBV18 | TRBD1 | . | CASSPPGTGRYGYTF | TGTGCCAGCTCACCACCAGGGACAGGGCGCTATGGCTACACCTTC
TRBJ2-7 | TRBV5-1 | TRBD2 | . | CASRSGTTSSYEQYF | TGCGCCAGCAGGTCCGGGACTACAAGCTCCTACGAGCAGTACTTC
TRBJ1-6 | TRBV3-1/TRBV3-2 | . | . | CASSQGVGGSPLHF | TGTGCCAGCAGCCAAGGGGTAGGGGGTTCACCCCTCCACTTT
TRBJ2-5 | TRBV10-3 | TRBD1 | . | CAISEGGQGVQETQYF | TGTGCCATCAGTGAGGGAGGACAGGGGGTCCAAGAGACCCAGTACTTC
TRBJ2-7 | TRBV3-1/TRBV3-2 | . | once | CASSQKGSYEQYF | TGTGCCAGCAGCCAAAAGGGAAGCTACGAGCAGTACTTC
TRBJ2-5 | TRBV4-2 | TRBD2 | . | CASSQALGGGLQETQYF | TGTGCCAGCAGCCAAGCATTGGGGGGGGGACTACAAGAGACCCAGTACTTC
TRBJ2-3 | TRBV4-2 | TRBD2 | . | CASSQDWASGRDTQYF | TGTGCCAGCAGCCAAGATTGGGCTAGCGGGAGAGATACGCAGTATTTT
TRBJ1-1 | TRBV7-8 | . | . | CASSLGVGRGTEAFF | TGTGCCAGCAGCTTAGGAGTGGGCAGAGGGACTGAAGCTTTCTTT
TRBJ1-5 | TRBV28 | . | . | CASRSHEANQPQHF | TGTGCCAGCAGAAGTCATGAAGCCAATCAGCCCCAGCATTTT
TRBJ1-2 | TRBV6-5 | . | once | CASRKQGRDVDGYTF | TGTGCCAGCAGAAAACAGGGACGGGACGTGGATGGCTACACCTTC
TRBJ1-1 | TRBV5-4 | . | . | CASRPNQRGAGLMNTEAFF | TGTGCCAGCAGACCCAACCAAAGGGGAGCGGGGTTAATGAACACTGAAGCTTTCTTT
TRBJ1-1 | TRBV19 | . | . | CASRHTAQGNGTEAFF | TGTGCCAGTAGACACACGGCACAGGGTAACGGCACTGAAGCTTTCTTT
TRBJ2-3 | TRBV30 | . | few | CAWSRDPSTDTQYF | TGTGCCTGGAGTCGGGATCCTAGCACAGATACGCAGTATTTT
TRBJ1-2 | TRBV25-1 | TRBD1 | . | CASSGEQGAVVDGYTF | TGTGCCAGCAGTGGGGAACAGGGGGCTGTTGTTGATGGCTACACCTTC
TRBJ1-3 | TRBV28 | . | once | CASRLREAIMDTIYF | TGTGCCAGCAGACTACGGGAGGCTATTATGGACACCATATATTTT
TRBJ1-5 | TRBV2 | TRBD1 | . | CASSRDRNQPQHF | TGTGCCAGCAGTAGGGACAGGAATCAGCCCCAGCATTTT
TRBJ1-6 | TRBV7-9 | TRBD1 | . | CASSTGQAGSPLHF | TGTGCCAGCAGCACGGGACAGGCTGGTTCACCCCTCCACTTT
TRBJ2-1 | TRBV24-1 | TRBD1 | . | CATSAQGVEQFF | TGTGCCACCAGTGCCCAGGGGGTTGAGCAGTTCTTC
TRBJ2-2 | TRBV5-1 | . | . | CASSLPGAANTGELFF | TGCGCCAGCAGCTTGCCCGGGGCCGCGAACACCGGGGAGCTGTTTTTT
TRBJ2-1 | TRBV5-1 | . | . | CASSLGTQNEQFF | TGCGCCAGCAGCTTGGGGACTCAAAATGAGCAGTTCTTC
TRBJ2-7 | TRBV7-9 | . | few | CASSLIPAYEQYF | TGTGCCAGCAGCCTCATCCCCGCATACGAGCAGTACTTC
TRBJ1-1 | TRBV5-6 | TRBD1 | once | CASRKTTTGALVAFF | TGTGCCAGCAGAAAGACAACGACAGGGGCTCTTGTCGCTTTCTTT
TRBJ2-5 | TRBV10-3 | TRBD2 | . | CAISEPTSGQETQYF | TGTGCCATCAGTGAGCCCACTAGCGGACAAGAGACCCAGTACTTC
TRBJ2-7 | TRBV12-3/TRBV12-4 | . | . | CASSPGQSYEQYF | TGTGCCAGCAGCCCCGGACAGTCCTACGAGCAGTACTTC
TRBJ1-5 | TRBV30 | . | . | CAWSPGGNQPQHF | TGTGCCTGGAGTCCAGGGGGCAATCAGCCCCAGCATTTT
TRBJ1-2 | TRBV7-8 | . | . | CASSLEGYYGYTF | TGTGCCAGCAGCTTGGAGGGGTACTATGGCTACACCTTC
TRBJ2-1 | TRBV18 | . | . | CASSPNEMWLGEQFF | TGTGCCAGCTCACCAAACGAGATGTGGTTGGGTGAGCAGTTCTTC
TRBJ2-3 | TRBV30 | . | . | CAWMSTTDTQYF | TGTGCCTGGATGTCCACCACAGATACGCAGTATTTT
TRBJ1-1 | TRBV7-2 | . | . | CASSPRAEAFF | TGTGCCAGCAGCCCCCGGGCTGAAGCTTTCTTT
TRBJ2-7 | TRBV1 | . | . | CTSSQPGLAGSYEQYF | TGCACCAGCAGCCAACCAGGACTAGCGGGCTCCTACGAGCAGTACTTC